This is a list of T cell receptor beta chains from one sample in a study of T-cell reconstitution after alpha-beta-depleted transplantation in children. MiXCR was run by TCRdb on the PCR reads, yielding one entry per CDR3 protein. The table includes around 93,000 distinct CDR3 sequences, 8% to 9% detected once. The sequenced sample was PBMCs from the stem cell graft donor, obtained from the stem cell graft. These receptor sequences come from a human donor who donated a stem cell graft to a child with congenital amegakaryocytic thrombocytopenia. Both conserved end residues are part of each CDR3. A D gene is named only where the DNA matches it firmly. Part of the rows lack a size; the others show once, few, many or a class for expanded clones.

d_gene	abundance	v_gene	j_gene	CDR3nt	CDR3aa
NA	many	TRBV28	TRBJ1-5	TGTGCCAGCAGTTTGAACTTTAGGCGAGAAAGTCATTTT	CASSLNFRRESHF
TRBD2	NA	TRBV7-6	TRBJ2-2	TGTGCCAGCAGCTTACAGCGGGGGTCCGGGGAGCTGTTTTTT	CASSLQRGSGELFF
TRBD2	many	TRBV20-1	TRBJ2-7	TGCAGTGCCTTCGCGGGACTAGCGGGAGATTTTCGTACCCACGAGCAGTACTTC	CSAFAGLAGDFRTHEQYF
TRBD2	many	TRBV7-2	TRBJ2-3	TGTGCCAGCAGCTCCGGACTAGCGGGGGCAGATACGCAGTATTTT	CASSSGLAGADTQYF
NA	many	TRBV7-9	TRBJ2-2	TGTGCCAGCAGCCCCACGGGACCCGGGGAGCTGTTTTTT	CASSPTGPGELFF
NA	many	TRBV28	TRBJ1-1	TGTGCCAGCAGTCAAGCAGGGTCGGGCACTGAAGCTTTCTTT	CASSQAGSGTEAFF
NA	many	TRBV20-1	TRBJ2-3	TGCAGTGCTAGAGATACAGCGGGCGCCACAGATACGCAGTATTTT	CSARDTAGATDTQYF
NA	NA	TRBV20-1	TRBJ2-5	TGCAGTGCTAGAGATCGGTTAACAGGACTGGAGACCCAGTACTTC	CSARDRLTGLETQYF
NA	many	TRBV12-3/TRBV12-4	TRBJ2-1	TGTGCCAGCAGTTTTTTTGGGGGAACAAGCTCCTACAATGAGCAGTTCTTC	CASSFFGGTSSYNEQFF
TRBD1	many	TRBV5-1	TRBJ2-1	TGCGCCAGCAGCTGGGGACAGGCGGACGATGAGCAGTTCTTC	CASSWGQADDEQFF
NA	many	TRBV5-1	TRBJ2-1	TGCGCCAGCAGCTTGTATGAACTCCGCGATGAGCAGTTCTTC	CASSLYELRDEQFF
NA	many	TRBV7-9	TRBJ1-1	TGTGCCAGCAGCTTTGGAGGACCTATGAACACTGAAGCTTTCTTT	CASSFGGPMNTEAFF
NA	many	TRBV5-1	TRBJ2-5	TGCGCCAGCAGCTCCTCTGGAGGTGATATGCGAGAGACCCAGTACTTC	CASSSSGGDMRETQYF
NA	many	TRBV7-2	TRBJ1-2	TGTGCCAGCAGCTTAGAGGTTGGGGGGGGTGGCTACACCTTC	CASSLEVGGGGYTF
TRBD2	many	TRBV2	TRBJ2-3	TGTGCCAGCAGCCGAAGACTAGCGGGAGGCTTATCGACAGATACGCAGTATTTT	CASSRRLAGGLSTDTQYF
TRBD2	many	TRBV5-1	TRBJ2-1	TGCGCCAGCAGCTTGGAACTAGCGGGGGGCCAATACAATGAGCAGTTCTTC	CASSLELAGGQYNEQFF
NA	many	TRBV3-1	TRBJ2-7	TGTGCCAGCAGCCGTTACGACCTAACAGGCTACGAGCAGTACTTC	CASSRYDLTGYEQYF
TRBD2	many	TRBV7-2	TRBJ2-1	TGTGCCAGCAGCTTCCTCGTGGGACTAGCGGGACGTGAGCAGTTCTTC	CASSFLVGLAGREQFF
NA	many	TRBV4-1	TRBJ1-1	TGCGCCAGCAGCCAAGATTTGGGCACTGAAGCTTTCTTT	CASSQDLGTEAFF
NA	many	TRBV15	TRBJ1-3	TGTGCCACCAGCAGTATACAGGTCTCTGGAAACACCATATATTTT	CATSSIQVSGNTIYF
NA	many	TRBV28	TRBJ1-2	TGTGCCAGCAGTTTGGTCCCGGGGAGCTATGGCTACACCTTC	CASSLVPGSYGYTF
NA	many	TRBV28	TRBJ2-3	TGTGCCAGCAGTCCCGGCCCTGCCACCACAGATACGCAGTATTTT	CASSPGPATTDTQYF
NA	many	TRBV28	TRBJ2-5	TGTGCCAGCAGTGGAGAGATGTACCAAGAGACCCAGTACTTC	CASSGEMYQETQYF
NA	many	TRBV20-1	TRBJ1-1	TGCAGTGCTAGGGGACTCAGCACTGAAGCTTTCTTT	CSARGLSTEAFF
NA	many	TRBV5-1	TRBJ1-1	TGCGCCAGCAGCGCAGGACAGATGAACACTGAAGCTTTCTTT	CASSAGQMNTEAFF
NA	many	TRBV5-1	TRBJ1-6	TGCGCCAGCAGCCCCTACACAGAGAGCAATTCACCCCTCCACTTT	CASSPYTESNSPLHF
TRBD1	many	TRBV5-1	TRBJ2-3	TGCGCCAGCAGCCGGGACAGGTCCTCCGCAGATACGCAGTATTTT	CASSRDRSSADTQYF
NA	many	TRBV5-4	TRBJ2-2	TGTGCCAGCAGGAAGGGACCTACGAACACCGGGGAGCTGTTTTTT	CASRKGPTNTGELFF
NA	many	TRBV7-2	TRBJ1-2	TGTGCCAGCCCGCTAACCGAAAGCTTC	CASPLTESF
NA	few	TRBV30	TRBJ1-5	TGTGCCTGGGGTCAGAACAATCAGCCCCAGCATTTT	CAWGQNNQPQHF
TRBD2	many	TRBV20-1	TRBJ2-5	TGCAGTGCTAGTCCCGGGGGAGGGTACCAAGAGACCCAGTACTTC	CSASPGGGYQETQYF
NA	few	TRBV7-8	TRBJ2-7	TGTGCCAGCAGCTTAGGTCGCGCGGGAACCTACGAGCAGTACTTC	CASSLGRAGTYEQYF
NA	many	TRBV5-1	TRBJ1-2	TGCGCCAGCAGCTTGACACCCAACTATGGCTACACCTTC	CASSLTPNYGYTF
NA	many	TRBV15	TRBJ2-5	TGTGCCACCTCCACGGACCAAGAGACCCAGTACTTC	CATSTDQETQYF
NA	few	TRBV10-3	TRBJ2-7	TGTGCCATCCACGGCGGTAGCTCCTACGAGCAGTACTTC	CAIHGGSSYEQYF
NA	many	TRBV28	TRBJ2-7	TGTGCCAGCAGTCTCCGGGACCGAGTCGGGGAGCAGTACTTC	CASSLRDRVGEQYF
TRBD2	many	TRBV3-1	TRBJ2-1	TGTGCCAGCAGCGCCGACTGGAGCGGGGGGGCCCAGGAGCAGTTCTTC	CASSADWSGGAQEQFF
NA	many	TRBV4-3	TRBJ2-7	TGCGCCAGCAGCCAAGAAACTACCTCCTACGAGCAGTACTTC	CASSQETTSYEQYF
NA	NA	TRBV20-1	TRBJ2-5	TGCAGTGCTTTGGACCGAGAGACCCAGTACTTC	CSALDRETQYF
NA	many	TRBV7-8	TRBJ2-1	TGTGCCAGCAGCCTTGGGGGGGGGCTAAGGAATGAGCAGTTCTTC	CASSLGGGLRNEQFF
NA	many	TRBV5-1	TRBJ1-5	TGCGCCAGCAGCTTGATAGGGGACGGCAATCAGCCCCAGCATTTT	CASSLIGDGNQPQHF
TRBD2	many	TRBV20-1	TRBJ2-5	TGCAGTGCCATCACCGGGACTAGCGGGTTAGAGACCCAGTACTTC	CSAITGTSGLETQYF
NA	many	TRBV20-1	TRBJ2-5	TGCAGTGCTAGAATATTCGGTTTCGAGCAGGGGGGAGAGACCCAGTACTTC	CSARIFGFEQGGETQYF
TRBD1	many	TRBV28	TRBJ1-5	TGTGCCAGCAGTTCCCTAGGGGGCAAGCCCCAGCATTTT	CASSSLGGKPQHF
TRBD1	NA	TRBV6-1	TRBJ1-5	TGTGCCAGCAGTGGGAGGGACAGGCCTTCTCAGCCCCAGCATTTT	CASSGRDRPSQPQHF